Below are 26 T cell receptor beta chains sequenced from a single sample in a study of T cell repertoires in aging, cancer and after chemotherapy. TRB rearrangements spanning V, D and J were amplified using mixed TRB-A/B primers. TCRdb fed the multiplex PCR reads into MiXCR, producing one record per CDR3 protein. The data contain 2,000 to 2,500 distinct CDR3 sequences, 31% of them singletons. Amplification of TCR beta used genomic DNA extracted from peripheral blood. Sequenced sample: blood. The source of these receptors is a human donor in good health.

The rearrangement uses TRBV6-5 and TRBJ2-5, with TRBD2 identical over 7 bases. V trimming: 7 bases; J trimming: 5 bases; junction bases outside the gene matches: 7. CDR1 and CDR2 (germline): MNHEY, SVGAGI. The CDR3 runs 13 residues. This CDR3 is CASTATRGETQYF. In DNA form, the CDR3 reads TGTGCCAGCACCGCAACGCGGGGGGAGACCCAGTACTTC.

Here the CDR3 DNA reads TGTGCCAGTAGCCGCGGGGCCCAAGAGACCCAGTACTTC. It is translated as CASSRGAQETQYF. The rearrangement uses TRBV19 and TRBJ2-5, with D perhaps matching TRBD2 (6 bases). Deletions cut 6 bases from V and 1 base from J, with 9 bases between. This CDR3 comprises 13 residues. The germline V gene has CDR1 LNHDA and CDR2 SQIVND (reference sequence).

This clonotype occurred a few times. The V and J genes are TRBV27 and TRBJ2-5; TRBD1 or TRBD2 may be the D gene (6 bases each). Germline-derived CDR1 and CDR2 are MNHEY and SMNVEV (reference sequence). This CDR3 comprises 15 residues. The ends were cut back, 0 bases at V and 7 bases at J, with 15 bases in the middle. CDR3 in DNA: TGTGCCAGCAGTTTATCCCCCGGAGGGGGAGGGACCCAGTACTTC. This sequence encodes CASSLSPGGGGTQYF.

The rearrangement uses TRBV14 and TRBJ2-1; 11 nucleotides align to TRBD2. J gave up 9 bases and V 4 bases, and 11 bases lay outside the gene matches. Germline CDR1 is SGHDN and CDR2 is FVKESK. The CDR3 sequence is 16 residues long. The chain's CDR3 is CASSLALAGGAFEQFF. The CDR3 nucleotides are TGTGCCAGCAGCCTCGCCCTAGCGGGAGGAGCGTTTGAGCAGTTCTTC.

This clonotype was detected only a few times. This chain links TRBV7-9 with TRBJ2-2; 11 nucleotides agree with TRBD2. Trimming cost V 5 bases and J 8 bases; bases outside gene matches: 7. Germline V gene data show CDR1 as SEHNR and CDR2 as FQNEAQ (reference sequence). This CDR3 region has 15 residues. DNA of the CDR3: TGTGCCAGCAGCCCCACTAGCGGGAGAGAAGGGGAGCTGTTTTTT. Translated, it gives CASSPTSGREGELFF.

The V call is TRBV20-1, the J call TRBJ2-7, with D possibly matching TRBD2 (5 bases). This CDR3 region has 13 residues. Trimming stripped 1 base from V and 5 bases from J, with 12 bases between. CDR1 is DFQATT, CDR2 SNEGSKA, per germline (reference sequence). The CDR3 spells CSARGRVTDEQYF. In nucleotides, the CDR3 is TGCAGTGCTAGAGGGCGGGTGACGGACGAGCAGTACTTC.

V is TRBV13 and J is TRBJ1-3, with D uncertain. The CDR3 has 14 amino acids. The germline V gene has CDR1 PRHDT and CDR2 FYEKMQ (reference sequence). The germline V and J ends were trimmed by 3 bases and 2 bases, with 8 bases remaining between them. CDR3 coding DNA: TGTGCCAGCAGCTTCTTCACGGCTGGAAACACCATATATTTT. It is translated as CASSFFTAGNTIYF.

V is TRBV12-3 or TRBV12-4 and J is TRBJ2-2; 10 bases map to TRBD2. The V segment lost 8 bases and the J segment 6 bases; nucleotides outside the gene matches: 12. This CDR3 comprises 16 residues. The DNA of the CDR3 is TGTGCCAGCTTCGCTAGCGGGAGAAGGAGTGCCGGGGAGCTGTTTTTT. It translates to CASFASGRRSAGELFF.

J is TRBJ1-1 and V is TRBV30; no definite D call. The germline gives CDR1 GTSNPN, CDR2 SVGIG (reference sequence). Trimming cost V 2 bases and J 4 bases, with 11 bases left between them. This CDR3 has 13 amino acids. CDR3 sequence reads: CAWSNSAGTEAFF. CDR3 DNA: TGTGCCTGGAGTAATTCGGCGGGCACTGAAGCTTTCTTT.

This clonotype has more than one count but fewer than ten. The chain carries TRBV15 and TRBJ2-7; D assignment may be TRBD1 or TRBD2 (5 bases each). CDR1 LNHNV and CDR2 YYDKDF come from the germline V gene (reference sequence). Trimming took off 4 bases at V and 0 bases at J, with 13 bases between the two ends. CDR3 length: 15 residues. CDR3 coding DNA: TGTGCCACCAGCAAACGGGACCGAAGCTCCTACGAGCAGTACTTC. It specifies CATSKRDRSSYEQYF.

V gene TRBV20-1 combines with J gene TRBJ2-7; D remains ambiguous. The V gene's germline CDR1 is DFQATT and CDR2 SNEGSKA (reference sequence). V was clipped by 2 bases and J by 4 bases, with 6 bases between them. CDR3 size: 11 residues. This chain's CDR3 is CSARQFYEQYF. CDR3 bases: TGCAGTGCTAGACAGTTTTACGAGCAGTACTTC.

This chain joins TRBV7-6 and TRBJ2-7; TRBD1 or TRBD2 may be the D gene (5 bases each). Trimming left V 4 bases short and J 0 bases short, with 13 bases between. CDR1 and CDR2 (germline): SGHVS, FNYEAQ. The CDR3 spans 15 residues. The CDR3: CASSSGRGPSYEQYF. The CDR3, as DNA: TGTGCCAGCAGCTCAGGCCGGGGACCCTCCTACGAGCAGTACTTC. Variable domain in full (rest from reference TRBV7-6 and TRBJ2-7): GAGVSQSPRYKVTKRGQDVALRCDPISGHVSLYWYRQALGQGPEFLTYFNYEAQQDKSGLPNDRFSAERPEGSISTLTIQRTEQRDSAMYRCASSSGRGPSYEQYFGPGTRLTVT.

This clonotype was seen a handful of times. The chain has TRBV30 and TRBJ1-3; the D gene is possibly TRBD1 (6 bases). The CDR3 covers 14 residues. The V end lost 0 bases, the J end lost 4 bases, and 10 bases lay between the germline ends. Germline loops: CDR1 GTSNPN, CDR2 SVGIG (reference sequence). The CDR3 bases are TGTGCCTGGAGTGTACGAGGGGGAGGAAACACCATATATTTT. Encoded protein: CAWSVRGGGNTIYF.

In its sample, this clonotype ranks as large. The gene calls are TRBV6-6 and TRBJ2-7, with 9 bases aligning to TRBD1. The CDR3 covers 14 residues. V gave up 4 bases and J gave up 0 bases; unmatched junction bases: 1. CDR1 and CDR2 (germline): MNHNY, SVGAGI (reference sequence). The CDR3 nucleotides are TGTGCCAGCAGTTCGACAGGGGGCTCCTACGAGCAGTACTTC. This gives the protein CASSSTGGSYEQYF.

The chain carries TRBV6-5 and TRBJ2-5; maybe TRBD1 (6 bases). V was pared by 9 bases and J by 2 bases, with 19 bases between. Per germline, CDR1 MNHEY and CDR2 SVGAGI. The CDR3 runs 15 residues. This chain's CDR3 is CARGAQGTSQETQYF. CDR3 in DNA: TGTGCCAGAGGGGCCCAGGGGACCTCGCAAGAGACCCAGTACTTC.

The V and J genes are TRBV6-2 or TRBV6-3 and TRBJ1-5; 8 nucleotides align to TRBD1. Germline V gene lookup returns CDR1 MNHEY and CDR2 SVGEGT. CDR3 length: 17 amino acids. J lost 4 bases, V lost 0 bases, and 8 bases had no gene match. The CDR3, as DNA: TGTGCCAGCAGTTACTCGACTCAGGGGGCGGGGAATCAGCCCCAGCATTTT. This gives the protein CASSYSTQGAGNQPQHF.

The table lists this clonotype with a count of one. The CDR3 nucleotides are TGCAGTGCTAGATCCCCTAGTGGCTACGAGCAGTACTTC. Encoded protein: CSARSPSGYEQYF. The rearrangement joins TRBV20-1 to TRBJ2-7; D remains unclear. There are 13 residues in the CDR3. CDR1 and CDR2 (germline): DFQATT, SNEGSKA (reference sequence). Deletions cut 2 bases from V and 3 bases from J, with 11 bases between.

The gene calls are TRBV20-1 and TRBJ2-7, with D uncertain. The germline CDR1 and CDR2 sequences are DFQATT and SNEGSKA (reference sequence). This CDR3 region has 15 residues. V lost 5 bases and J 2 bases, leaving 19 bases between the germline ends. As DNA, the CDR3 is TGCAGTGCTTGGCCAGGTATGAACCCAACCTACGAGCAGTACTTC. As protein: CSAWPGMNPTYEQYF.

The gene calls are TRBV18 and TRBJ2-6; D gene unclear. The CDR3 is made up of 17 amino acids. Trimming removed 3 bases at V and 0 bases at J, with 12 bases between. From germline, CDR1 is KGHSH and CDR2 LQKENI. In DNA form, the CDR3 reads TGTGCCAGCTCACCCCCCCCGGGCGGCTCTGGGGCCAACGTCCTGACTTTC. Translated: CASSPPPGGSGANVLTF. Full variable domain (rest looked up from reference TRBV18 and TRBJ2-6): NAGVMQNPRHLVRRRGQEARLRCSPMKGHSHVYWYRQLPEEGLKFMVYLQKENIIDESGMPKERFSAEFPKEGPSILRIQQVVRGDSAAYFCASSPPPGGSGANVLTFGAGSRLTVL.

This clonotype showed up just a few times. The J gene is TRBJ2-7, the V gene TRBV6-1; 8 bases are a match to TRBD1. CDR3 size: 15 residues. The trim removed 2 bases at V and 3 bases at J, leaving 6 bases unmatched. Germline CDR1 MNHNS, CDR2 SASEGT. The CDR3 nucleotides are TGTGCCAGCAGTGAATCAGGGACAGGTATCTACGAGCAGTACTTC. Translation: CASSESGTGIYEQYF.

The chain employs TRBV14 and TRBJ1-5; D gene unclear. Germline-derived CDR1 and CDR2 are SGHDN and FVKESK. Trimming removed 0 bases at V and 4 bases at J, with 19 bases between. The CDR3 has 18 amino acids. CDR3 in DNA: TGTGCCAGCAGCCAAGATTTAAAGGCTCCCGGGGTGAATCAGCCCCAGCATTTT. As protein: CASSQDLKAPGVNQPQHF.

This clonotype has just a few counts. The chain links TRBV5-5 to TRBJ1-6; D not resolved. Germline CDR1 reads SGHKS; CDR2 reads YYEKEE (reference sequence). With 5 bases removed from V and 8 bases from J, the gap between germline ends came to 14 bases. The CDR3 consists of 14 residues. The CDR3 here is CASSPRARDSPLHF. The CDR3 nucleotides read TGTGCCAGCAGTCCTAGGGCTAGGGATTCACCCCTCCACTTT.

This clonotype has a handful of counts. The rearrangement links TRBV12-3 or TRBV12-4 to TRBJ2-7; TRBD1 agrees at 7 bases. V gave up 6 bases and J gave up 5 bases; unmatched junction bases: 16. This CDR3 comprises 16 residues. CDR3 sequence: CASSPVTGILLNEQYF. Here the CDR3 DNA reads TGTGCCAGCAGCCCGGTGACAGGGATCCTTTTGAACGAGCAGTACTTC.

The rearrangement joins TRBV11-2 to TRBJ1-2; no reliable D call. The germline V gene encodes CDR1 SGHAT and CDR2 FQNNGV. The CDR3 runs to 13 residues. V was pared by 3 bases and J by 0 bases, with 5 bases between. The CDR3 bases are TGTGCCAGCAGCTTCGGATCTAACTATGGCTACACCTTC. Translated, it gives CASSFGSNYGYTF.

This clonotype was seen only a few times. The chain is built from TRBV13 and TRBJ2-7; TRBD2 matches at 12 bases. Losses at the gene ends were 5 bases for V and 5 bases for J; bases not matched to a gene: 10. Per the germline V gene, CDR1 is PRHDT and CDR2 is FYEKMQ (reference sequence). The CDR3 consists of 16 residues. The CDR3 nucleotides read TGTGCCAGCAGCCTTCTAGCGGGAGGGACGGTCCACGAGCAGTACTTC. Translation gives CASSLLAGGTVHEQYF.

This clonotype has more than one count but fewer than ten. This chain links TRBV6-5 with TRBJ1-2, with a possible D match to TRBD1 (5 bases). Germline V gives CDR1 MNHEY, CDR2 SVGAGI. The CDR3 contains 18 residues. Trimming took 0 bases from V and 1 from J, leaving 18 bases between them. CDR3 sequence: CASSYSLGQGLFNYGYTF. The CDR3, as DNA: TGTGCCAGCAGTTACTCGCTCGGGCAGGGTTTATTTAACTATGGCTACACCTTC.